A single sample gave rise to the 8 T cell receptor beta chains below, sequenced in a study of shared clonotypes between healthy human individuals (dated by TCRdb to 2018 to 2020). The library was prepared using the immunoSEQ multiplex PCR assay. As stored in TCRdb, this immuneACCESS dataset retains in-frame rearrangements with V and J assigned. A fraction of the clones does not appear; measured against another copy, unresolved V genes explain less than half of the discrepancy, and the remainder lacks a known reason. For this sample the table gives a few million clones, of which roughly 92% were detected only once. Over 0.12% of the sample goes to the ten largest clones. What was sequenced was naive CD4+ T cells sorted from blood. The meaning of the sample's cell subset or site label: CD45RA+ positively selected. All receptors derive from a man between 18 and 29 years old in good health.

The chain is built from TRBV2 and TRBJ2-7; TRBD1 might be the D (5 bases). From germline, CDR1 is SNHLY and CDR2 FYNNEI. CDR3 length: 12 amino acids. The V end lost 7 bases, the J end lost 5 bases, and 12 bases lay between the germline ends. DNA for the CDR3: TGTGCCAGCACCGCAGGGATCCACGAGCAGTACTTC. Translating gives CASTAGIHEQYF.

About this clone: Other DNA sequences of this sample code for an identical CDR3. The V gene is TRBV5-1, the J gene TRBJ2-2, with a possible D match to TRBD1 (6 bases). V lost 4 bases and J lost 2, with 9 bases in between. Germline V gives CDR1 SGHRS, CDR2 YFSETQ. This CDR3 is 14 amino acids long. DNA for the CDR3: TGCGCCAGCAGCCCCGGGACAAACACCGGGGAGCTGTTTTTT. Encoded protein: CASSPGTNTGELFF.

The chain recombines TRBV18 with TRBJ1-3; the D is unclear. This CDR3 region has 13 residues. V lost 9 bases to trimming and J lost 1 base, with 10 bases between them. Germline CDR1 KGHSH, CDR2 LQKENI. CDR3 nucleotides: TGTGCCAGTTCGTTAGAATCTGGAAACACCATATATTTT. Protein sequence: CASSLESGNTIYF.

V and J are TRBV6-7 and TRBJ1-6; D is possibly TRBD1 (6 bases). TRBV6-7 is an ORF, and what it does is uncertain. Trimming left V 6 bases short and J 0 bases short, with 15 bases between. This CDR3 spans 17 amino acids. The CDR3 DNA is TGTGCCAGCAGCCCTAGACAGGCTTCCTCCTATAATTCACCCCTCCACTTT. It yields the protein CASSPRQASSYNSPLHF.

The table lists this clone with a count of one. The rearrangement uses TRBV7-2 and TRBJ2-7, with D possibly being TRBD1 (6 bases). The length of the CDR3 is 12 residues. The germline V gene has CDR1 SGHTA and CDR2 FQGNSA. Here the CDR3 DNA reads TGTGCTTCATCCCACAGGGCCCGAGAGCAGTACTTC. As protein: CASSHRAREQYF.

As to this clone: This sample also contains other DNA sequences that code for the same CDR3. The chain carries TRBV29-1 and TRBJ1-1; perhaps TRBD1 as D (6 bases). The V end lost 6 bases, the J end lost 0 bases, and 8 bases lay between the germline ends. Per germline, CDR1 SQVTM and CDR2 ANQGSEA. The CDR3 runs to 12 residues. CDR3 sequence: CSVGHLNTEAFF. The CDR3 DNA is TGCAGCGTGGGACACCTGAACACTGAAGCTTTCTTT. The complete variable domain, with remaining parts taken from reference TRBV29-1 and TRBJ1-1, reads SAVISQKPSRDICQRGTSLTIQCQVDSQVTMMFWYRQQPGQSLTLIATANQGSEATYESGFVIDKFPISRPNLTFSTLTVSNMSPEDSSIYLCSVGHLNTEAFFGQGTRLTVV.

CDR3 coding DNA: TGTGCCAGCAGTTATTCGGACTTGAATACCAATGAGCAGTTCTTC. Encoded protein: CASSYSDLNTNEQFF. The chain couples TRBV6-5 to TRBJ2-1; D possibly corresponds to TRBD2 (5 bases). This CDR3 region has 15 residues. Germline V gene lookup returns CDR1 MNHEY and CDR2 SVGAGI. V was cut by 3 bases and J by 6 bases, with 15 bases left in between.

The genes are TRBV19 and TRBJ2-7; the D gene could be TRBD1 or TRBD2 (5 bases each). The CDR3 is made up of 15 amino acids. In germline, CDR1 is LNHDA, CDR2 SQIVND (reference sequence). With 8 bases removed from V and 7 bases from J, the gap between germline ends came to 24 bases. The CDR3 nucleotides read TGTGCCAGTCGCGCCCTGGGGGAAAACGCATGGGAGCAGTACTTC. Translating gives CASRALGENAWEQYF.